This paragraph covers one TCR beta chain sequence. The antigen it binds to is not known. Nothing much larger sits one base from this clone, and base qualities are not available. The data originate from a study of CD8 T cells in Susac syndrome (dated 2019 in TCRdb). The study in broad terms: The study used repertoire sequencing to test whether antigen drove CD8+ T cell activation and differentiation in Susac syndrome. The full study reports these points: The study acknowledged that relatively few individuals were included in the TCR sequencing and HLA analysis.

Peripheral blood CD8+ and CD4+ T cells from healthy donors, Susac syndrome patients and multiple sclerosis patients were profiled using high-throughput TCR beta sequencing. Healthy donors were included as age- and sex-matched controls. Bulk CD8+ and CD4+ T cells were purified magnetically by negative isolation, whereas CD8+ TEMRA cells were enriched by FACS. Blood was drawn into EDTA tubes, processed within 24 hours, and PBMCs were isolated by density gradient centrifugation. PBMCs intended for TCR sequencing were frozen in liquid nitrogen and were later thawed in a 37 degrees C water bath. A purity of at least 90% was achieved for sorted or isolated CD4+, CD8+ and CD8+ TEMRA cells. From the cysteine through the phenylalanine, the CDR3 covers 14 amino acids. Only the CDR3 part of the read is kept: 42 bases, read in frame from the first base. From a lookup of the germline V gene, CDR1 and CDR2 are MGHRA and YSYEKL. Trimming leaves V shorter by 3 bases and J shorter by 6 bases, with the junction holding 1 base beyond the gene matches.

RNA was extracted with the RNeasy kit and roughly 0.5 to 1 ug was reverse transcribed using random hexamers. The immunoSEQ multiplex PCR assay, which covers 54 Vbeta and 13 Jbeta segments, was used to amplify TCR beta CDR3 regions. To correct PCR amplification bias, a synthetic template baseline was used for both primer optimization and computational correction. In the authors' own workflow: Only productive sequences were kept, with reads annotated to V, D and J genes according to IMGT and analyzed in immunoSEQ Analyzer. Clonality was calculated as one minus the Shannon entropy normalized by log2 of the number of productive unique sequences. Public and private clones were assessed among the 100 most prevalent clones of each patient and control. A clone was defined as Susac-specific if it was absent from the healthy and MS cohorts, from 950 to 1,300 published viral clones and from other ImmuneACCESS disease sequences. TCRdb trimmed public reads at Q25 via fastp, called clones via MiXCR and kept in-frame beta chains. Rows merge per CDR3 protein into single entries with the most common DNA and genes. TCRdb's processing, not the authors', yielded these V and J calls. The sample table records 95,000 to 150,000 distinct CDR3 sequences; over 85% of these occur just once. The ten largest clones represent 0.085% to 0.09% of the sample.

The TCR originated in a human donor in good health. This receptor chain uses TRBV4-1 and TRBJ2-1, with 11 junctional bases fitting TRBD2. The material sequenced was CD4+ T cells from PBMCs. The CDR3 reads as follows: CASSHSGRANEQFF. The sequenced DNA is TGCGCCAGCAGCCATAGCGGGAGGGCCAATGAGCAGTTCTTC.